A selection of T cell receptor beta chains follows, all from one sample in a study of a mutant IDH1 vaccine in newly diagnosed glioma. Profiled with immunoSEQ multiplex PCR; TCRdb holds only in-frame clones, not every one. Among 70,000 to 90,000 clones listed, about 91% were seen once. Which antigens these TCRs recognize remains unknown. The material sequenced was PBMCs, taken from a glioma patient whose treatment included an IDH1 peptide vaccine. The receptors come from a woman in her forties or fifties with glioma. Each CDR3 is given with its conserved first and last residue. A D gene is named only where the DNA matches it firmly. Rows give clone size only sometimes, using once, few, many, or a class for an expanded clone.

V	D	size	length	J	DNA	CDR3
TRBV29-1	NA	NA	19	TRBJ2-3	TGCAGCGTTGAAGGGCAGGGGCTCCGAGGGGTTGAGGCAACAGATACGCAGTATTTT	CSVEGQGLRGVEATDTQYF
TRBV5-1	NA	NA	15	TRBJ2-3	TGCGCCAGCAGCTTGGTCGTAGAAAGCACAGATACGCAGTATTTT	CASSLVVESTDTQYF
TRBV5-4	TRBD2	NA	15	TRBJ2-1	TGTGCCAGCAGCTCTGATGGACTAGGGTCGGATGAGCAGTTCTTC	CASSSDGLGSDEQFF
TRBV30	TRBD2	NA	16	TRBJ2-1	TGTGCCTGGAGTGCCCCTGGGACTAGAGTATACAATGAGCAGTTCTTC	CAWSAPGTRVYNEQFF
TRBV30	NA	NA	14	TRBJ1-4	TGTGCCTGGAACGGACGGAACTTCAATGAAAAACTGTTTTTT	CAWNGRNFNEKLFF
TRBV29-1	NA	few	13	TRBJ1-1	TGCAGCGTTGAGAGCCAACCGGACACTGAAGCTTTCTTT	CSVESQPDTEAFF
TRBV18	TRBD1	few	13	TRBJ1-1	TGTGCCAGCTCACAAGACAGGGACACTGAAGCTTTCTTT	CASSQDRDTEAFF
TRBV13	TRBD1	once	13	TRBJ2-7	TGTGCCAGCAGCTTGGGGACAGGTTACGAGCAGTACTTC	CASSLGTGYEQYF
TRBV4-1	NA	NA	17	TRBJ1-5	TGCGCCAGCAGCCGACGGGGGGGCGATTTAACTAATCAGCCCCAGCATTTT	CASSRRGGDLTNQPQHF
TRBV6-6	TRBD2	NA	16	TRBJ2-3	TGTGCCAGCAGTCCCCTCCAGCGGGGGCACACAGATACGCAGTATTTT	CASSPLQRGHTDTQYF
TRBV15	TRBD1	once	14	TRBJ2-7	TGTGCCACCAGTCGGACAGGGAGTTCCTACGAGCAGTACTTC	CATSRTGSSYEQYF
TRBV10-1	NA	NA	11	TRBJ2-1	TGCGCCAGCAGTGAAGGTTTCGAGCAGTTCTTC	CASSEGFEQFF
TRBV5-1	NA	NA	15	TRBJ1-1	TGCGCCAGCAGCTTCTCCAACCCAACCGAGGGGGAAGCTTTCTTT	CASSFSNPTEGEAFF
TRBV7-2	NA	NA	15	TRBJ2-1	TGTGCCAGCAGCTTAGCGGCCTACATGAGCAATGAGCAGTTCTTC	CASSLAAYMSNEQFF
TRBV18	NA	NA	16	TRBJ2-7	TGTGCCAGCTCACCGCCTACAGGGTCGAGCTCCTACGAGCAGTACTTC	CASSPPTGSSSYEQYF
TRBV6-1	TRBD1	NA	15	TRBJ1-5	TGTGCCAGCAGCCGGGACAGGGAGCGGAATCAGCCCCAGCATTTT	CASSRDRERNQPQHF
TRBV9	TRBD2	NA	15	TRBJ2-1	TGTGCCAGCAGCGTAGAAGGGACTAGCCATAATGAGCAGTTCTTC	CASSVEGTSHNEQFF
TRBV5-4	TRBD2	once	15	TRBJ2-7	TGTGCCAGCAGCTTGGACCTAGCGGGAGATTACGAGCAGTACTTC	CASSLDLAGDYEQYF
TRBV25-1	NA	few	11	TRBJ2-5	TGTGCCAGCAGGTACCAAGAGACCCAGTACTTC	CASRYQETQYF
TRBV6-1	TRBD2	once	16	TRBJ2-4	TGTGCCAGCAGTGACGCGGGAGCGCAGGCCAAAAACATTCAGTACTTC	CASSDAGAQAKNIQYF
TRBV5-1	NA	NA	14	TRBJ2-1	TGCGCCAGCGGAACAGGGAATATTAACAATGAGCAGTTCTTC	CASGTGNINNEQFF
TRBV5-1	NA	NA	13	TRBJ2-1	TGCGCCAGCAGCTTTACCGCGGAATATGAGCAGTTCTTC	CASSFTAEYEQFF
TRBV19	NA	once	14	TRBJ1-5	TGTGCCAGTAGTCTCACAGGGTACAGTCAGCCCCAGCATTTT	CASSLTGYSQPQHF
TRBV4-1	TRBD2	NA	16	TRBJ2-7	TGCGCCAGCAGCCAAGATACGGGGGAGGGAACGTACGAGCAGTACTTC	CASSQDTGEGTYEQYF
TRBV28	NA	NA	11	TRBJ2-7	TGTGCCAGCAGTAACTACGTCGAGCAGTACTTC	CASSNYVEQYF
TRBV29-1	TRBD1	NA	13	TRBJ2-2	TGCAGCGTTGGAACAGGGGACACCGGGGAGCTGTTTTTT	CSVGTGDTGELFF
TRBV19	TRBD1	NA	13	TRBJ1-5	TGTGCCAGTAGTAACGACAGGGGTCAGCCCCAGCATTTT	CASSNDRGQPQHF
TRBV7-8	NA	NA	15	TRBJ1-3	TGTGCCAGCAGCCGCTGGGACGGTTTCGGAAACACCATATATTTT	CASSRWDGFGNTIYF
TRBV18	NA	NA	15	TRBJ1-1	TGTGCCAGCTCAACGGCAGGGGCCTTGAGCACTGAAGCTTTCTTT	CASSTAGALSTEAFF
TRBV29-1	TRBD1	NA	14	TRBJ1-4	TGCAGCGTGGGGGGACAGGGGCTTAATGAAAAACTGTTTTTT	CSVGGQGLNEKLFF
TRBV29-1	NA	NA	13	TRBJ2-1	TGCAGCGCTCATACCCACCTCGGGAATGAGCAGTTCTTC	CSAHTHLGNEQFF
TRBV30	TRBD2	NA	19	TRBJ2-5	TGTGCCTGGAGTTCCCTTCGGACTAGCGGGAGGGGTTATGGGGAGACCCAGTACTTC	CAWSSLRTSGRGYGETQYF
TRBV28	TRBD1	NA	14	TRBJ2-1	TGTGCCACCTCGGGACAGGGCGTTTCCAATGAGCAGTTCTTC	CATSGQGVSNEQFF
TRBV7-8	NA	NA	13	TRBJ1-4	TGTGCCAGCAGCGCAGGGCTGGGTGAAAAACTGTTTTTT	CASSAGLGEKLFF
TRBV5-1	NA	NA	15	TRBJ2-2	TGCGCCAGCAGCTGGGACAGCGGGGGCACCGGGGAGCTGTTTTTT	CASSWDSGGTGELFF
TRBV6-5	NA	NA	13	TRBJ2-7	TGTGCCAGCAGTTACAGAAGGGGCTACGAGCAGTACTTC	CASSYRRGYEQYF
TRBV14	NA	NA	16	TRBJ2-7	TGTGCCAGCAGCCAAATGCCTGACGGGGGCCACTACGAGCAGTACTTC	CASSQMPDGGHYEQYF
TRBV7-7	NA	NA	16	TRBJ2-1	TGTGCTAGCAGCTTAGTAGCTACTGGCTCCTACAATGAGCAGTTCTTC	CASSLVATGSYNEQFF
TRBV7-6	TRBD2	NA	14	TRBJ2-1	TGTGCCAGCAGCCCACTAGCGGACTACAATGAGCAGTTCTTC	CASSPLADYNEQFF
TRBV11-2	NA	NA	12	TRBJ2-1	TGTGCCAGCAGCCGCGGAGGGAATGAGCAGTTCTTC	CASSRGGNEQFF
TRBV27	NA	NA	14	TRBJ1-1	TGTGCCAGCAGTTTCCAGGGACTGAACACTGAAGCTTTCTTT	CASSFQGLNTEAFF
TRBV7-8	NA	few	15	TRBJ2-7	TGTGCCAGCAACCCGGTGACAGGACCTTTCTACGAGCAGTACTTC	CASNPVTGPFYEQYF
TRBV27	NA	few	13	TRBJ1-2	TGTGCCAGCAGCGGGCGGTCTAACTATGGCTACACCTTC	CASSGRSNYGYTF
TRBV28	NA	NA	14	TRBJ1-1	TGTGCCAGCAGACCGATAGACAGGACCCGTGAAGCTTTCTTT	CASRPIDRTREAFF
TRBV10-3	TRBD1	NA	14	TRBJ1-1	TGTGCCATCAGTGGGACAGGCATGAACACTGAAGCTTTCTTT	CAISGTGMNTEAFF
TRBV7-9	TRBD1	NA	12	TRBJ2-1	TGTGCCAGCAGCCCTACAGGGGATGAGCAGTTCTTC	CASSPTGDEQFF
TRBV7-9	TRBD2	NA	15	TRBJ2-1	TGTGCCAGCAGCACTGTAGCGGGAGCTTACAATGAGCAGTTCTTC	CASSTVAGAYNEQFF
TRBV27	NA	NA	14	TRBJ1-5	TGTGCCAGCAGTCCCTGGACGGACAATCAGCCCCAGCATTTT	CASSPWTDNQPQHF
TRBV30	NA	few	13	TRBJ1-5	TGTGCCTGGACCGACGGCGGTAGTGGGCCCCAGCATTTT	CAWTDGGSGPQHF
TRBV28	NA	NA	15	TRBJ1-5	TGTGCCAGCAGTTTTCTCTTAACAGAGGGTCAGCCCCAGCATTTT	CASSFLLTEGQPQHF
TRBV9	NA	NA	15	TRBJ2-7	TGTGCCAGCAGCGGGAGAGAGGGGGATATCTACGAGCAGTACTTC	CASSGREGDIYEQYF
TRBV6-5	NA	NA	15	TRBJ1-1	TGTGCCAGCAGTTACGGCGTGAGCAGGGGCACTGAAGCTTTCTTT	CASSYGVSRGTEAFF
TRBV7-3	NA	NA	15	TRBJ2-7	TGTGCCAGCAGCTTAGCGGGGCCAGCGTCTGGCGAGCAGTACTTC	CASSLAGPASGEQYF
TRBV30	TRBD1	NA	14	TRBJ1-3	TGTGCCTTGGACAGGTTGCTTGCCGGAAACACCATATATTTT	CALDRLLAGNTIYF
TRBV5-6	TRBD2	NA	19	TRBJ2-7	TGTGCCAGCAGCTTTAGTACCGGCGCGGCTAGCGGTTACCCCTACGAGCAGTACTTC	CASSFSTGAASGYPYEQYF
TRBV28	NA	NA	14	TRBJ1-3	TGTGCCAGCACCCCCGGGGGTACTGGAAACACCATATATTTT	CASTPGGTGNTIYF